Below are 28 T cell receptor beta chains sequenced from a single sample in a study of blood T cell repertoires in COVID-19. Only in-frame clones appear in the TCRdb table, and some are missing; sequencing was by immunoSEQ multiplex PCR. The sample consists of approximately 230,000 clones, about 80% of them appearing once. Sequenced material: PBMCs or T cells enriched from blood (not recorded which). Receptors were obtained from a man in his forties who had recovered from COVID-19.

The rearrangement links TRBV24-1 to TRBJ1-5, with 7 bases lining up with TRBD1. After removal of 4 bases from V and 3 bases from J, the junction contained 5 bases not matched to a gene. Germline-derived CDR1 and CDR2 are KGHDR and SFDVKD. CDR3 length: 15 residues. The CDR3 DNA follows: TGTGCCACCAGTGACCCGGACAGGCCCAATCAGCCCCAGCATTTT. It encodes CATSDPDRPNQPQHF.

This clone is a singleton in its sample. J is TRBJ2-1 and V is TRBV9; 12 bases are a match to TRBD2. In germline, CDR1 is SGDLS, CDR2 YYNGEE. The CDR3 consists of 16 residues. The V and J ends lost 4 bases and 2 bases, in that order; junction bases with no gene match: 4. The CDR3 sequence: CASSSRTSGAYNEQFF. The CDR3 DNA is TGTGCCAGCAGCTCTCGGACTAGCGGGGCCTACAATGAGCAGTTCTTC. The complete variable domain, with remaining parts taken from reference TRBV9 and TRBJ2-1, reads DSGVTQTPKHLITATGQRVTLRCSPRSGDLSVYWYQQSLDQGLQFLIQYYNGEERAKGNILERFSAQQFPDLHSELNLSSLELGDSALYFCASSSRTSGAYNEQFFGPGTRLTVL.

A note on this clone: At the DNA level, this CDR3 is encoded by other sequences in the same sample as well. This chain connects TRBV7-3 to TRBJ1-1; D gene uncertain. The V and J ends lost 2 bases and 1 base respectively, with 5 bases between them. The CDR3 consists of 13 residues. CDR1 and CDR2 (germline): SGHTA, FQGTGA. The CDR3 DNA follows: TGTGCCAGCAGCTTAGGGCAGAACACTGAAGCTTTCTTT. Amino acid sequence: CASSLGQNTEAFF.

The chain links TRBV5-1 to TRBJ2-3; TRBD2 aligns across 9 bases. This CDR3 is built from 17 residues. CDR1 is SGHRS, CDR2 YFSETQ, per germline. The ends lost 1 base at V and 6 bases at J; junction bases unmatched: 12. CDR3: CASSLWETSGALDTQYF. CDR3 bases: TGCGCCAGCAGCTTGTGGGAGACTAGCGGTGCTTTGGATACGCAGTATTTT.

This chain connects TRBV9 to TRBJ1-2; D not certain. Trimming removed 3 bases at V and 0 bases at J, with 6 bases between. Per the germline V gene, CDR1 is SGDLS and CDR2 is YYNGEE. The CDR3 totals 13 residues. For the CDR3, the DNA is TGTGCCAGCAGCGAACAAGCTAACTATGGCTACACCTTC. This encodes CASSEQANYGYTF.

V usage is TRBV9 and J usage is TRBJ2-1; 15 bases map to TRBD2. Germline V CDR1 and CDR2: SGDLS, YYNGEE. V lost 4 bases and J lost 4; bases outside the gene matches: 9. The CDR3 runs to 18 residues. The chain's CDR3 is CASSSHRTSGRGYNEQFF. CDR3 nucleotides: TGTGCCAGCAGCTCTCACCGGACTAGCGGGAGGGGGTACAATGAGCAGTTCTTC.

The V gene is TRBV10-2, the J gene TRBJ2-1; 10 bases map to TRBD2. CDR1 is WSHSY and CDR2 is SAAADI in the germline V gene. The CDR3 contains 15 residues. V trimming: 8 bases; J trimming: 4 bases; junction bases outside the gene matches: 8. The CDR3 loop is CASGRAGGPYNEQFF. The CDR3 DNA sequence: TGCGCCAGCGGAAGAGCGGGAGGGCCTTACAATGAGCAGTTCTTC.

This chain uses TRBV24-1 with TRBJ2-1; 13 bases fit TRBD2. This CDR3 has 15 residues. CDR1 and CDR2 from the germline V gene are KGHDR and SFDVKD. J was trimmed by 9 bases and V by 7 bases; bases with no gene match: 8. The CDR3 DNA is TGTGCCACCAGACCGACTAGCGGGAGGTCCGGTGAGCAGTTCTTC. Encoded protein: CATRPTSGRSGEQFF.

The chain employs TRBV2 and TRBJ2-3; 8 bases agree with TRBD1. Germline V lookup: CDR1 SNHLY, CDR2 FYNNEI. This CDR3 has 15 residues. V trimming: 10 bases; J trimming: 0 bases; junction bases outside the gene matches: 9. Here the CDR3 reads CANLRGQGSTDTQYF. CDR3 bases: TGTGCCAACCTTCGAGGACAGGGAAGCACAGATACGCAGTATTTT.

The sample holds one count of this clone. The CDR3 is CATSRQPAGPQYF. CDR3 DNA sequence: TGTGCCACCAGCAGACAGCCGGCGGGGCCCCAGTACTTC. This chain links TRBV15 with TRBJ2-5; D is perhaps TRBD2 (6 bases). V dropped 2 bases and J dropped 9 bases, with 13 bases sitting between them. The germline V gene encodes CDR1 LNHNV and CDR2 YYDKDF (reference sequence). This CDR3 region has 13 residues.

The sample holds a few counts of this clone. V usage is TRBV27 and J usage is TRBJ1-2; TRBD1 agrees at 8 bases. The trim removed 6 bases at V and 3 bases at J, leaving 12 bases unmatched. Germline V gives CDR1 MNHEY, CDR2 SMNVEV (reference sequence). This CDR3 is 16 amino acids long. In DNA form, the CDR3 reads TGTGCCAGCAGCCTCATTCGACAGGGGACTCACTATGGCTACACCTTC. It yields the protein CASSLIRQGTHYGYTF.

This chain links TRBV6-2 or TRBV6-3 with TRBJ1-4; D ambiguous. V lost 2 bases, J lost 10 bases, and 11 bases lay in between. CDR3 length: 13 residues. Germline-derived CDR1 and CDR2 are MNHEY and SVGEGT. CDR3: CASSYGGIGKLFF. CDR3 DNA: TGTGCCAGCAGTTACGGAGGTATCGGAAAACTGTTTTTT.

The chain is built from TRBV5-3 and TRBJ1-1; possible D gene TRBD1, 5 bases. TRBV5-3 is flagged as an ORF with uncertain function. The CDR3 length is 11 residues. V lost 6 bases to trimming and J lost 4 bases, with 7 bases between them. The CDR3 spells CARMGGTEAFF. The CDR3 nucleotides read TGTGCCAGAATGGGGGGCACTGAAGCTTTCTTT.

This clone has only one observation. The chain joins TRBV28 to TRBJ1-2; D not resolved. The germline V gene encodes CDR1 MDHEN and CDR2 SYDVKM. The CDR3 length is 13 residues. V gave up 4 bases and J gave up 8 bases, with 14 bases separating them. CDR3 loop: CASSSQDPGGYTF. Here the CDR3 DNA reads TGTGCCAGCAGTTCCCAAGACCCGGGGGGCTACACCTTC.

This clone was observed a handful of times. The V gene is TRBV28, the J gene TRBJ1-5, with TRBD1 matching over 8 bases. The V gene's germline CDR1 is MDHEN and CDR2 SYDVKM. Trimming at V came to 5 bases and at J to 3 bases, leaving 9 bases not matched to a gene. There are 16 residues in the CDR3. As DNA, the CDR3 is TGTGCCAGCAGTCCATGGACAGGGCGCCACAATCAGCCCCAGCATTTT. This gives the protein CASSPWTGRHNQPQHF.

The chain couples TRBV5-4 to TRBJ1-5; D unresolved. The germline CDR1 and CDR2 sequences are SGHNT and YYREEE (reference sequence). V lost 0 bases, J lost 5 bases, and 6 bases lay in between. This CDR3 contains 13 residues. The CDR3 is CASSLDSDQPQHF. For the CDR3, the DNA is TGTGCCAGCAGCTTGGATTCTGATCAGCCCCAGCATTTT.

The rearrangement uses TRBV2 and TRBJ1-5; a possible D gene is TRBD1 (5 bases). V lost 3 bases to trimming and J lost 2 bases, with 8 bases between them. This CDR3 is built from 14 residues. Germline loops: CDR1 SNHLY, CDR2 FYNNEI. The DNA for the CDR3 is TGTGCCAGCAGTGACAGGGTTGGCAATCAGCCCCAGCATTTT. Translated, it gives CASSDRVGNQPQHF.

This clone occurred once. The CDR3 nucleotides read TGTGCCAGCAGCGTAGAGCGGGAGCCCCACAATGAGCAGTTCTTC. Its translation: CASSVEREPHNEQFF. V is TRBV9 and J is TRBJ2-1; 8 nucleotides agree with TRBD2. The CDR3 totals 15 residues. The V and J ends lost 0 bases and 5 bases, in that order; junction bases with no gene match: 4. Germline assignment: CDR1 SGDLS and CDR2 YYNGEE.

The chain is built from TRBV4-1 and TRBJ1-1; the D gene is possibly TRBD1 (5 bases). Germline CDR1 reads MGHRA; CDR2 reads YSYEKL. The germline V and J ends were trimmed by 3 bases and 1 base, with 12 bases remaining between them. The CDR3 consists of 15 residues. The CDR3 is CASSQSPGGNTEAFF. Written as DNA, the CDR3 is TGCGCCAGCAGCCAGTCGCCCGGGGGGAACACTGAAGCTTTCTTT.

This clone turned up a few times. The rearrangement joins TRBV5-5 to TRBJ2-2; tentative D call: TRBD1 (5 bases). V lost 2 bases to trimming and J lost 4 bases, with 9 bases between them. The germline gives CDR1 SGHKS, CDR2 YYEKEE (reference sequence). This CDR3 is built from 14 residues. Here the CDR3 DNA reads TGTGCCAGCAGCTTCGACAGACCCACCGGGGAGCTGTTTTTT. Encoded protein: CASSFDRPTGELFF. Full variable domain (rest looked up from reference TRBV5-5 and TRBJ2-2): DAGVTQSPTHLIKTRGQQVTLRCSPISGHKSVSWYQQVLGQGPQFIFQYYEKEERGRGNFPDRFSARQFPNYSSELNVNALLLGDSALYLCASSFDRPTGELFFGEGSRLTVL.

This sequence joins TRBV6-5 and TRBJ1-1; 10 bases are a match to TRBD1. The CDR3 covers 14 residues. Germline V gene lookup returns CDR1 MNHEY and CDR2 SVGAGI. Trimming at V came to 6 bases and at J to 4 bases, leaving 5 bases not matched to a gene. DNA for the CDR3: TGTGCCAGCAGCCGACAGGGGGCCATCACTGAAGCTTTCTTT. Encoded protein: CASSRQGAITEAFF.

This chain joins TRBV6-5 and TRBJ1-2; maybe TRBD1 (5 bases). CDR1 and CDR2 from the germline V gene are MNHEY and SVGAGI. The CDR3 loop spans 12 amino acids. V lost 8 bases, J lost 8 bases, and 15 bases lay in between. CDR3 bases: TGTGCCAGCTCGGGGGGAGGTGAGGGCTACACCTTC. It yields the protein CASSGGGEGYTF.

In DNA form, the CDR3 reads TGTGCCAGCAGTGATAGAGGACAGGGGAATTCACCCCTCCACTTT. It yields the protein CASSDRGQGNSPLHF. The chain links TRBV2 to TRBJ1-6; 9 positions agree with TRBD1. The CDR3 has 15 residues. Looked up from germline, CDR1 is SNHLY and CDR2 is FYNNEI. Losses at the gene ends were 3 bases for V and 7 bases for J; bases not matched to a gene: 4.

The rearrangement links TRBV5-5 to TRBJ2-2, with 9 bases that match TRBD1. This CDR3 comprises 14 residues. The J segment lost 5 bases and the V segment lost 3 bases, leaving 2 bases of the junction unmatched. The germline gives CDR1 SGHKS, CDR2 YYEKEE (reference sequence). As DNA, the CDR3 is TGTGCCAGCAGCTGGGACAGGGTAACCGGGGAGCTGTTTTTT. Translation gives CASSWDRVTGELFF.

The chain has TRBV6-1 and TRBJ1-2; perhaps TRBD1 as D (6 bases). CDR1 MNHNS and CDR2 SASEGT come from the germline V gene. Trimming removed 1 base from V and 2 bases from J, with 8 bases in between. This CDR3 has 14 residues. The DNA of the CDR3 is TGTGCCAGCAGTGAAGGGGGGCGGAACTATGGCTACACCTTC. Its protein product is CASSEGGRNYGYTF.

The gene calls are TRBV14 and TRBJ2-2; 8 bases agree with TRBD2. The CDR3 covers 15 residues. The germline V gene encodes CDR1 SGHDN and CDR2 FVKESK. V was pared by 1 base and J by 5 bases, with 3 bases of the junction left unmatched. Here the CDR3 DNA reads TGTGCCAGCAGCCAAGTGACGGGGGGGACCGGGGAGCTGTTTTTT. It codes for CASSQVTGGTGELFF.

For the CDR3, the DNA is TGCGCCAGCAGCTTGTCGGGACAGGTTTGGGGCTACACCTTC. Its protein product is CASSLSGQVWGYTF. V and J are TRBV5-1 and TRBJ1-2; 8 nucleotides line up with TRBD1. J gave up 8 bases and V 1 base, and 7 bases lay outside the gene matches. The CDR3 has 14 amino acids. Germline CDR1 and CDR2: SGHRS and YFSETQ.

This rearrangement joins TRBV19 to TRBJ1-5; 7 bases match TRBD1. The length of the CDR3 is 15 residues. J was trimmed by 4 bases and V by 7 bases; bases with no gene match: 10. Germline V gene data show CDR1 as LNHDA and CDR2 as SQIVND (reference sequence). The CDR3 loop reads CASTPDRAKNQPQHF. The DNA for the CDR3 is TGTGCCAGTACCCCCGACAGGGCGAAGAATCAGCCCCAGCATTTT.